Listed below are T cell receptor beta chains from one sample, sequenced in a study of shared clonotypes between healthy human individuals. Assay: immunoSEQ multiplex PCR; the TCRdb copy retains only in-frame clones and omits some. This table holds about 680,000 clones, approximately 73% found once. Sequencing input: memory CD4+ T cells sorted from blood. These receptors were collected from a woman aged 25-40 years in good health. Each CDR3 is given with its conserved first and last residue. The order of the fields is J gene, clone size, D gene, V gene, CDR3 protein, CDR3 DNA. D genes are given only for firm matches. Clone size is stated in some rows and not others, as once, few, many or a class when expanded.

TRBJ2-1,few,NA,TRBV7-8,CASSLVGAGPSHEQFF,TGTGCCAGCAGCTTAGTCGGAGCGGGCCCGAGCCATGAGCAGTTCTTC
TRBJ2-5,few,NA,TRBV6-1,CASSETTVFWTRQETQYF,TGTGCCAGCAGTGAAACGACAGTTTTTTGGACCCGACAAGAGACCCAGTACTTC
TRBJ1-4,NA,TRBD1,TRBV30,CAWSVLGTGDEKLFF,TGTGCCTGGAGTGTACTCGGGACAGGGGATGAAAAACTGTTTTTT
TRBJ1-4,few,NA,TRBV29-1,CSVKSPESVKLFF,TGCAGCGTGAAAAGTCCGGAAAGTGTGAAACTGTTTTTT
TRBJ2-3,NA,TRBD1,TRBV5-1,CASSPRTGGGTDTQYF,TGCGCCAGCAGCCCACGGACAGGGGGAGGCACAGATACGCAGTATTTT
TRBJ1-2,few,NA,TRBV11-2,CASSPGVQANYGYTF,TGTGCCAGCAGCCCAGGTGTGCAGGCTAACTATGGCTACACCTTC
TRBJ2-1,NA,NA,TRBV28,CASSFRGETYNEQFF,TGTGCCAGCAGTTTTCGAGGGGAAACCTACAATGAGCAGTTCTTC
TRBJ1-1,NA,TRBD1,TRBV5-1,CASSHGTGGWYTEAFF,TGCGCCAGCAGCCACGGGACAGGGGGCTGGTACACTGAAGCTTTCTTT
TRBJ2-5,NA,NA,TRBV5-1,CASSLYQRGQETQYF,TGCGCCAGCAGCTTGTACCAGAGAGGGCAAGAGACCCAGTACTTC
TRBJ2-7,once,TRBD1,TRBV30,CAWSRGQGQYF,TGTGCCTGGAGCAGGGGGCAGGGGCAGTACTTC
TRBJ2-1,NA,NA,TRBV25-1,CASSESWGEQFF,TGTGCCAGCAGTGAATCGTGGGGTGAGCAGTTCTTC
TRBJ1-1,NA,NA,TRBV5-4,CASSLGPLNTEAFF,TGTGCCAGCAGCTTGGGACCTCTTAACACTGAAGCTTTCTTT
TRBJ1-2,NA,TRBD1,TRBV5-1,CASSPGTGGFGYTF,TGCGCCAGCAGCCCGGGGACAGGGGGTTTTGGCTACACCTTC
TRBJ2-5,NA,TRBD1,TRBV18,CASSPQGAQETQYF,TGTGCCAGCTCTCCACAGGGGGCGCAGGAGACCCAGTACTTC
TRBJ1-1,NA,NA,TRBV29-1,CSVVVGTGAFF,TGCAGCGTTGTAGTGGGGACTGGGGCTTTCTTT
TRBJ1-2,NA,TRBD1,TRBV28,CASSRTGGANYGYTF,TGTGCCAGCAGTCGGACAGGGGGCGCTAACTATGGCTACACCTTC
TRBJ2-1,NA,NA,TRBV11-2,CASSLSGADAGEQFF,TGTGCCAGCAGCTTATCCGGGGCGGACGCGGGTGAGCAGTTCTTC
TRBJ2-7,once,TRBD1,TRBV6-1,CASSPGQGAGEQYF,TGTGCCAGCAGTCCGGGACAGGGGGCTGGAGAGCAGTACTTC
TRBJ2-1,NA,NA,TRBV4-2,CASSQADSSSYNEQFF,TGTGCCAGCAGCCAAGCCGACTCGAGCTCCTACAATGAGCAGTTCTTC
TRBJ2-7,NA,NA,TRBV11-2,CASSSGEGLTRAYEQYF,TGTGCCAGCAGCTCTGGCGAGGGTCTCACTAGAGCCTACGAGCAGTACTTC
TRBJ1-2,many,TRBD1,TRBV27,CASSPRQGNYGYTF,TGTGCCAGCAGTCCGCGACAGGGGAACTATGGCTACACCTTC
TRBJ2-5,NA,TRBD1,TRBV25-1,CASSEILAGGQETQYF,TGTGCCAGCAGTGAAATATTGGCAGGGGGACAAGAGACCCAGTACTTC
TRBJ2-3,NA,TRBD2,TRBV5-1,CASSWTGRGLAGTDTQYF,TGCGCCAGCAGCTGGACTGGTAGGGGACTAGCGGGAACAGATACGCAGTATTTT
TRBJ2-2,NA,NA,TRBV11-2,CASSLLSGTRNTGELFF,TGTGCCAGCAGCCTGCTAAGTGGGACCCGGAACACCGGGGAGCTGTTTTTT
TRBJ2-1,NA,NA,TRBV2,CASSGRFSYNEQFF,TGTGCCAGCAGTGGGCGCTTCTCCTACAATGAGCAGTTCTTC
TRBJ2-7,NA,NA,TRBV15,CATEPGPAVNEQYF,TGTGCCACGGAGCCAGGGCCCGCCGTCAACGAGCAGTACTTC
TRBJ2-1,NA,NA,TRBV29-1,CSVEDVAGRSYNEQFF,TGCAGCGTTGAAGATGTCGCGGGACGGTCCTACAATGAGCAGTTCTTC
TRBJ2-4,few,NA,TRBV5-1,CASSLEVTALAKNIQYF,TGCGCCAGCAGCTTGGAGGTCACAGCCTTAGCCAAAAACATTCAGTACTTC
TRBJ1-5,NA,NA,TRBV23-1,CASSHPDSSNQPQHF,TGCGCCAGCAGTCACCCGGACAGCAGCAATCAGCCCCAGCATTTT
TRBJ2-3,few,TRBD2,TRBV29-1,CSVSGLAEPSTDTQYF,TGCAGCGTCTCTGGACTAGCGGAGCCTAGCACAGATACGCAGTATTTT
TRBJ1-4,NA,NA,TRBV19,CASSIGGATNEKLFF,TGTGCCAGTAGTATTGGAGGAGCAACTAATGAAAAACTGTTTTTT
TRBJ2-3,NA,NA,TRBV15,CATSRGTDSTDTQYF,TGTGCCACCAGCAGGGGAACCGATAGCACAGATACGCAGTATTTT
TRBJ2-7,NA,TRBD2,TRBV29-1,CSVGTSELGEQYF,TGCAGCGTTGGTACTAGCGAGTTGGGCGAGCAGTACTTC
TRBJ2-3,NA,NA,TRBV7-2,CASSPTSRTSTDTQYF,TGTGCCAGCAGCCCTACTAGCAGAACTAGCACAGATACGCAGTATTTT
TRBJ2-3,NA,NA,TRBV5-1,CASSREGTDTQYF,TGCGCCAGCAGTAGAGAAGGCACAGATACGCAGTATTTT
TRBJ2-1,NA,NA,TRBV10-1,CASSDRGAKRNEQFF,TGCGCCAGCAGTGATCGGGGGGCGAAGCGGAATGAGCAGTTCTTC
TRBJ2-1,NA,TRBD2,TRBV9,CASSASSGYNEQFF,TGTGCCAGCAGCGCATCTAGCGGTTACAATGAGCAGTTCTTC
TRBJ2-7,NA,NA,TRBV7-9,CASGLLGKHEQYF,TGTGCCAGCGGGCTTTTGGGGAAGCACGAGCAGTACTTC
TRBJ2-7,NA,NA,TRBV7-9,CASSPGAAAGIEQYF,TGTGCCAGCAGCCCGGGGGCAGCGGCAGGGATCGAGCAGTACTTC
TRBJ2-7,few,TRBD1,TRBV5-6,CASSADRAGREQYF,TGTGCCAGCAGCGCGGACAGGGCCGGCCGGGAGCAGTACTTC
TRBJ1-4,NA,NA,TRBV7-9,CASSLRNEKLFF,TGTGCCAGCAGCCTGCGTAATGAAAAACTGTTTTTT
TRBJ2-1,NA,TRBD1,TRBV5-1,CASSLEGADYNEQFF,TGCGCCAGCAGCTTGGAGGGGGCTGACTACAATGAGCAGTTCTTC
TRBJ1-2,NA,NA,TRBV28,CASSGSYPNYGYTF,TGTGCCAGCAGTGGTTCTTATCCTAACTATGGCTACACCTTC
TRBJ2-3,NA,NA,TRBV11-2,CASSYRPIGVATDTQYF,TGTGCCAGCAGCTATAGGCCCATTGGGGTCGCTACAGATACGCAGTATTTT
TRBJ2-3,few,NA,TRBV7-7,CASSTDSTDTQYF,TGTGCCAGCAGCACCGACAGCACAGATACGCAGTATTTT
TRBJ2-2,many,NA,TRBV2,CASSEGQGFGELFF,TGTGCCAGCAGTGAGGGGCAGGGCTTCGGGGAGCTGTTTTTT
TRBJ2-1,NA,NA,TRBV6-5,CASRDGASRANEQFF,TGTGCCAGCAGAGACGGGGCTTCGAGAGCAAATGAGCAGTTCTTC
TRBJ1-5,NA,NA,TRBV18,CASSLDRFNQPQHF,TGTGCCAGCTCCCTCGACAGGTTCAATCAGCCCCAGCATTTT
TRBJ1-4,NA,TRBD1,TRBV2,CASSDPTGANEKLFF,TGTGCCAGCAGTGATCCGACAGGGGCTAATGAAAAACTGTTTTTT
TRBJ1-5,NA,TRBD1,TRBV6-6,CASSPGQGSNQPQHF,TGTGCCAGCAGTCCTGGACAGGGTAGCAATCAGCCCCAGCATTTT
TRBJ1-1,NA,NA,TRBV14,CASSQDGGTEAFF,TGTGCCAGCAGCCAAGACGGGGGGACTGAAGCTTTCTTT
TRBJ1-2,NA,NA,TRBV6-1,CASSELKGDGYTF,TGTGCCAGCAGTGAATTAAAAGGGGACGGCTACACCTTC
TRBJ2-7,NA,NA,TRBV5-1,CASSLEPGIRTDEQYF,TGCGCCAGCAGCTTGGAACCCGGCATAAGGACTGACGAGCAGTACTTC
TRBJ2-7,NA,NA,TRBV7-2,CASSLDRTTEQYF,TGTGCCAGCAGCTTAGATCGCACAACCGAGCAGTACTTC
TRBJ2-5,NA,TRBD2,TRBV19,CASSVRTSGRQETQYF,TGTGCCAGTAGTGTCCGGACTAGCGGGAGACAAGAGACCCAGTACTTC
TRBJ2-5,few,TRBD1,TRBV28,CASNGIRDRSRLGETQYF,TGTGCCAGCAACGGAATCCGGGACAGGTCGAGGCTAGGAGAGACCCAGTACTTC
TRBJ2-7,NA,NA,TRBV6-5,CASSTRAGSSYEQYF,TGTGCCAGCAGCACCCGGGCGGGGAGCTCCTACGAGCAGTACTTC
TRBJ2-2,NA,NA,TRBV5-1,CASSFQDSRTGELFF,TGCGCCAGCAGTTTCCAGGACAGCAGGACCGGGGAGCTGTTTTTT
TRBJ2-7,NA,TRBD1,TRBV15,CATSEARDRVYEQYF,TGTGCCACCAGCGAAGCGAGGGACAGGGTATACGAGCAGTACTTC
TRBJ2-1,NA,TRBD2,TRBV14,CASSQLVLATRNEQFF,TGTGCCAGCAGCCAACTCGTACTAGCGACTAGGAATGAGCAGTTCTTC